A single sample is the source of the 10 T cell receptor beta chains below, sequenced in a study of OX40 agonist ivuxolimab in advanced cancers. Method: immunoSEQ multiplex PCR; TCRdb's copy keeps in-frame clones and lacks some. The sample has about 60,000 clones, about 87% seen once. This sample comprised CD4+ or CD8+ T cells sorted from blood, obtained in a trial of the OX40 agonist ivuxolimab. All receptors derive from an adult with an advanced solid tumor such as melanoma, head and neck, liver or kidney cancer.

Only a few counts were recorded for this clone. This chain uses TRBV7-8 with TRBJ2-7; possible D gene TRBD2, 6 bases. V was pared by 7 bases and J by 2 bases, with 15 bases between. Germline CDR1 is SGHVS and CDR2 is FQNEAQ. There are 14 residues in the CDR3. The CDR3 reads CASTRGLSAYEQYF. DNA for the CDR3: TGTGCCAGCACGCGGGGCCTATCCGCCTACGAGCAGTACTTC.

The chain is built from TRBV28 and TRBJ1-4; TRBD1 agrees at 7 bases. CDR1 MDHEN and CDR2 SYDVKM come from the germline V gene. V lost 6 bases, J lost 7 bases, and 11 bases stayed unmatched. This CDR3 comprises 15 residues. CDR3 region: CASSPSLGTVEKLFF. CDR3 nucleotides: TGTGCCAGCAGCCCATCTCTTGGGACAGTTGAAAAACTGTTTTTT.

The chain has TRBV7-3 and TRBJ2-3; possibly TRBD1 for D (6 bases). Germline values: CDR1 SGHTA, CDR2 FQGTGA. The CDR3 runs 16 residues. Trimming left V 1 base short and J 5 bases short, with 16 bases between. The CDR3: CASSLMGHLWGDTQYF. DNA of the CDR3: TGTGCCAGCAGCTTAATGGGACACCTTTGGGGAGATACGCAGTATTTT.

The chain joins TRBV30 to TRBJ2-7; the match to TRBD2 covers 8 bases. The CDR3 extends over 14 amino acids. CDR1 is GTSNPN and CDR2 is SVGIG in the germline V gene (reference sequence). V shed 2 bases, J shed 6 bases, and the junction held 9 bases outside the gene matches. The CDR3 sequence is CAWSRGSGTSEQYF. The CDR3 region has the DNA TGTGCCTGGAGTAGGGGCTCCGGGACTAGCGAGCAGTACTTC.

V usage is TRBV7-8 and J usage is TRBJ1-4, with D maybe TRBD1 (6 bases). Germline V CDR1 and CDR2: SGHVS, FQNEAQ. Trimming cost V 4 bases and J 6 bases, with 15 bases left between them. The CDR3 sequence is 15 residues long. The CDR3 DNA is TGTGCCAGCAGCTCGTCCGGGACATCTGATGAAAAACTGTTTTTT. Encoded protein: CASSSSGTSDEKLFF. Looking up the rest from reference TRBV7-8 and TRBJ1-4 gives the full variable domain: GAGVSQSPRYKVAKRGQDVALRCDPISGHVSLFWYQQALGQGPEFLTYFQNEAQLDKSGLPSDRFFAERPEGSVSTLKIQRTQQEDSAVYLCASSSSGTSDEKLFFGSGTQLSVL.

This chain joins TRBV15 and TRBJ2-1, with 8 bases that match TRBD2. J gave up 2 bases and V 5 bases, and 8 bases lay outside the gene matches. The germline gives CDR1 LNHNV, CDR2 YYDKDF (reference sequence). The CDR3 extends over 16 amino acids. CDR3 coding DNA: TGTGCCACCAGCCGAAGACTAGCGCTCACCTACAATGAGCAGTTCTTC. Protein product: CATSRRLALTYNEQFF.

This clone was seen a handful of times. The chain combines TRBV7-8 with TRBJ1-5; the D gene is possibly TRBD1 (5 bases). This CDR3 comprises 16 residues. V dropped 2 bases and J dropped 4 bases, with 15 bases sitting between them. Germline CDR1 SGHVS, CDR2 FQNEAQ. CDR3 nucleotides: TGTGCCAGCAGCTTAAACCTCTGGGGGAGAAATCAGCCCCAGCATTTT. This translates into CASSLNLWGRNQPQHF.

This CDR3 reads CASSLRPPYEQYF. The DNA of the CDR3 is TGTGCCAGCAGTTTAAGGCCCCCCTACGAGCAGTACTTC. This chain connects TRBV28 to TRBJ2-7; D unresolved. V shed 2 bases and J shed 2 bases, with 7 bases lying between them. Germline lookup yields CDR1 MDHEN and CDR2 SYDVKM. There are 13 residues in the CDR3.

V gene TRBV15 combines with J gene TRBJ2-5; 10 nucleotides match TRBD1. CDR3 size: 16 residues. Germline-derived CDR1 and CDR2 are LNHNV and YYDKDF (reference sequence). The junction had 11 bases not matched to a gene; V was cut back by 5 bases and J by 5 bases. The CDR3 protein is CATSEGTGAFMETQYF. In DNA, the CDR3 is TGTGCCACCAGCGAAGGGACAGGGGCCTTCATGGAGACCCAGTACTTC.

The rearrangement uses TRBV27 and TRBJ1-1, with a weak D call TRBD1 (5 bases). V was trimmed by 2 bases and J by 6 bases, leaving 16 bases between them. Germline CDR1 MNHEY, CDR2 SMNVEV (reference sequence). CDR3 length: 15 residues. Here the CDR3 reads CASSLTRDGVPEAFF. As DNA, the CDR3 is TGTGCCAGCAGTTTAACCAGGGACGGTGTCCCTGAAGCTTTCTTT.